This T cell receptor beta chain was identified during a study of T cells in Graves' hyperthyroidism and ophthalmopathy. Study outcomes and limitations: Most thyroid clonotypes with frequency above 0.001 were detected in blood.

Used for diagnoses were clinical symptoms, serum thyroxine and TRAb, thyroid ultrasound and orbital computed tomography. A word on this clonotype: Its antigen is as yet unknown.

This CDR3 is built from 16 residues. Trimming took 10 bases from V and 3 from J, leaving 24 bases between them. Looked up from germline, CDR1 is ENHRY and CDR2 is SYGVKD. Using RNA transcripts as the source, TCR beta CDR3 regions were amplified. HTBI primers were used for first-round RT-PCR of the TCR CDR3. TCRdb processed the multiplex PCR reads anew with MiXCR; each CDR3 protein has one entry. This sample has hundreds of thousands of distinct CDR3 sequences, with 35% found just once. The clonotype was recovered from a woman in her 40s with Graves' hyperthyroidism. The chain employs TRBV10-3 and TRBJ1-1, with a tentative D call TRBD1 (5 bases). The sample consisted of blood. Here the CDR3 DNA reads TGTGCCAGCAGCGTCGGGGCAGGGATCAAGCACACTGAAGCTTTCTTT. The encoded protein is CASSVGAGIKHTEAFF.